This entry lists 25 T cell receptor beta chains sequenced from one sample in a study of T cells in women clearing cervical HPV infection. Libraries were prepared by immunoSEQ multiplex PCR; TCRdb keeps only in-frame clonotypes and omits some of them. The sample totals tens of thousands of clones. Sequenced material: blood buffy coat. The receptors here all came from a woman aged 18-70 years with a cervical HPV16 infection that either progressed to CIN3+ or cleared (not recorded which).

Of note for this clone: The read halts 3 residues ahead of the CDR3 end, with the missing end drawn from the germline J gene. The rearrangement joins TRBV4-2 to TRBJ1-2, with TRBD1 matching over 9 bases. CDR1 is LGHNA and CDR2 is YNFKEQ in the germline V gene. J lost 7 bases, V lost 0 bases, and 9 bases had no gene match. The CDR3 covers 16 residues. CDR3 sequence reads: CASSQEGQGSWGGYTF. CDR3 DNA (partial): TGTGCCAGCAGCCAAGAGGGACAGGGAAGTTGGGGTGGC.

In the case of this clone: The observed sequence ends 3 residues before the CDR3 terminus, with the missing tail filled in from the germline J gene. This chain connects TRBV7-9 to TRBJ1-2; TRBD1 might be the D (5 bases). This CDR3 region has 15 residues. The germline V gene has CDR1 SEHNR and CDR2 FQNEAQ (reference sequence). The CDR3 spells CASSHPGLAKNIYTF. Incomplete CDR3 DNA: TGTGCCAGCAGCCACCCGGGACTAGCCAAAAACATC.

About this clone: The read is 3 residues too short to cover the CDR3 end, so that end is filled in from the germline J gene. The chain employs TRBV19 and TRBJ2-2; maybe TRBD1 (6 bases). The CDR3 loop spans 14 amino acids. The germline V and J ends were trimmed by 4 bases and 3 bases, with 9 bases remaining between them. Per the germline V gene, CDR1 is LNHDA and CDR2 is SQIVND (reference sequence). The DNA read from the CDR3 is TGTGCCAGTAGTACCTACAGGGACACCGGGGAG. Residues: CASSTYRDTGE. The complete CDR3 protein is CASSTYRDTGELFF.

A word on this clone: Sequencing ends 3 residues short of the CDR3 end; the germline J gene provides the rest. This chain joins TRBV7-2 and TRBJ2-1, with 12 bases matching TRBD2. Unmatched junction bases numbered 2, after V lost 5 bases and J lost 9 bases. Germline-derived CDR1 and CDR2 are SGHTA and FQGNSA. The CDR3 is 13 residues long. CDR3 protein: CASSGTSGFEQFF. CDR3 DNA (partial): TGTGCCAGCAGCGGGACTAGCGGGTTTGAG.

On this clone: The missing CDR3 end, 3 residues past where the read stops, is filled in from the germline J gene. The chain carries TRBV20-1 and TRBJ1-1; 7 bases fit TRBD1. With V trimmed by 2 bases and J by 2 bases, 2 bases remained unmatched. This CDR3 spans 13 amino acids. Germline V gene sequence: CDR1 DFQATT, CDR2 SNEGSKA (reference sequence). CDR3 DNA (partial): TGCAGTGCTAGAAGGACAGGAAACACTGAA. Protein sequence: CSARRTGNTE. The whole CDR3 protein is CSARRTGNTEAFF.

In regard to this clone: The read ends 3 residues early relative to the CDR3; the germline J gene fills the gap. The J gene is TRBJ1-1, the V gene TRBV7-6; no definite D call. This CDR3 is 12 amino acids long. Germline values: CDR1 SGHVS, CDR2 FNYEAQ. The covered CDR3 bases are TGTGCCAGCAGCCATAGCTCCTACGAG. Its translation: CASSHSSYE. In full, the CDR3 is CASSHSSYEAFF.

Remarks on this clone: The read terminates 3 residues before the CDR3 end, so the remaining end is supplied by the germline J gene. The chain combines TRBV5-4 with TRBJ1-2; D call uncertain. Germline CDR1 SGHNT, CDR2 YYREEE (reference sequence). The CDR3 is 14 residues long. Between the trimmed V and J ends, which lost 2 bases and 1 base, there was a span of 9 bases. CDR3 in amino acids: CASSFGDDNYGYTF. The DNA read from the CDR3 is TGTGCCAGCAGCTTCGGTGATGATAACTATGGC.

The CDR3: CASSHRTGTDYGYTF. The sequenced CDR3 bases are TGCGCCAGCAGCCATCGGACAGGGACGGACTATGGC. J is TRBJ1-2 and V is TRBV4-1; 8 bases map to TRBD1. The read is 3 residues too short to cover the CDR3 end, so that end is filled in from the germline J gene. Germline loops: CDR1 MGHRA, CDR2 YSYEKL. V lost 3 bases and J lost 3; bases outside the gene matches: 6. The CDR3 is 15 amino acids.

Concerning this clone: From the germline J gene comes the end of the CDR3, since the read stops 3 residues before it. This chain joins TRBV6-1 and TRBJ2-7, with 8 bases aligning to TRBD1. In germline, CDR1 is MNHNS, CDR2 SASEGT. The trim removed 0 bases at V and 3 bases at J, leaving 4 bases unmatched. CDR3 size: 15 residues. The CDR3: CASSEAWTGNYEQYF. CDR3 DNA (partial): TGTGCCAGCAGTGAAGCTTGGACAGGGAACTACGAG.

Comment on this clone: The read ends 3 residues before the CDR3 terminus; that terminus is restored from the germline J gene. This chain uses TRBV19 with TRBJ1-6, with 9 bases identical to TRBD1. This CDR3 has 15 residues. With V trimmed by 7 bases and J by 7 bases, 8 bases remained unmatched. CDR1 LNHDA and CDR2 SQIVND come from the germline V gene (reference sequence). CDR3 DNA, as far as it was read: TGTGCCAGTACCAGATCGACAGGGGGAAATTCACCC. The encoded protein is CASTRSTGGNSP. The whole CDR3 sequence reads CASTRSTGGNSPLHF. Full variable domain (rest looked up from reference TRBV19 and TRBJ1-6): DGGITQSPKYLFRKEGQNVTLSCEQNLNHDAMYWYRQDPGQGLRLIYYSQIVNDFQKGDIAEGYSVSREKKESFPLTVTSAQKNPTAFYLCASTRSTGGNSPLHFGNGTRLTVT.

Concerning this clone itself: The read ends 3 residues shy of where the CDR3 ends; the end is completed using the germline J gene. The chain combines TRBV5-4 with TRBJ1-2; D may be TRBD1 (6 bases). The germline V gene encodes CDR1 SGHNT and CDR2 YYREEE (reference sequence). The CDR3 runs 14 residues. V dropped 4 bases and J dropped 3 bases, with 13 bases sitting between them. The CDR3 region is CASSEQGSYYGYTF. The part of the CDR3 DNA that was read is TGTGCCAGCAGCGAGCAGGGGTCCTACTATGGC.

CDR3 DNA, as far as it was read: TGTGCCAGCTCACCACCCGGACAGCCTTCGGTTGGC. Amino acid sequence: CASSPPGQPSVG. The complete CDR3 sequence is CASSPPGQPSVGYTF. The V and J genes are TRBV18 and TRBJ1-2, with D possibly matching TRBD1 (6 bases). The read halts 3 residues ahead of the CDR3 end, with the missing end drawn from the germline J gene. CDR3 size: 15 residues. Germline V lookup: CDR1 KGHSH, CDR2 LQKENI. Trimming stripped 0 bases from V and 7 bases from J, with 15 bases between.

The CDR3 DNA, read in part, is TGTGCCTGGAGTGTAACGAGGCCCTATGGC. Its protein product is CAWSVTRPYG. The full CDR3 reads CAWSVTRPYGYTF. J is TRBJ1-2 and V is TRBV30; D is undetermined. The read halts 3 residues ahead of the CDR3 end, with the missing end drawn from the germline J gene. The CDR3 length is 13 residues. The V end was cut by 0 bases, the J end by 4 bases, with 9 bases between. Looked up from germline, CDR1 is GTSNPN and CDR2 is SVGIG (reference sequence).

As for this clone: Coverage ceases 3 residues before the CDR3 finishes, and the germline J gene fills in the end. The rearrangement joins TRBV2 to TRBJ1-5; 7 nucleotides match TRBD1. Per germline, CDR1 SNHLY and CDR2 FYNNEI. V lost 3 bases to trimming and J lost 6 bases; unmatched junction nucleotides: 2. There are 13 residues in the CDR3. The CDR3 reads CASSDPGGQPQHF. Partial CDR3 DNA: TGTGCCAGCAGTGACCCAGGGGGTCAGCCC.

On this clone itself: The read ends 3 residues early relative to the CDR3; the germline J gene fills the gap. V gene TRBV5-1 combines with J gene TRBJ1-6; maybe TRBD1 (6 bases). CDR3 size: 14 residues. Trimming pared 5 bases from V and 9 bases from J, leaving 15 bases between. The germline CDR1 and CDR2 sequences are SGHRS and YFSETQ. The CDR3 reads CASREGTWGSPLHF. The part of the CDR3 DNA that was read is TGCGCCAGCAGGGAAGGGACATGGGGTTCACCC.

Comments on this clone: The read ends 3 residues shy of where the CDR3 ends; the end is completed using the germline J gene. J is TRBJ2-7 and V is TRBV20-1; TRBD2 matches 8 bases. V dropped 1 base and J dropped 0; count of bases not matched to a gene: 2. This CDR3 is 14 amino acids long. Germline V gene sequence: CDR1 DFQATT, CDR2 SNEGSKA (reference sequence). CDR3 amino acids: CSARVAGPSYEQYF. The sequenced CDR3 bases are TGCAGTGCTAGAGTAGCGGGGCCCTCCTACGAG.

A remark on this clone: The read comes to an end 3 residues before the CDR3 does, leaving the germline J gene to fill in the end. V and J are TRBV29-1 and TRBJ2-1; TRBD1 aligns across 11 bases. The V segment lost 7 bases and the J segment 5 bases; nucleotides outside the gene matches: 4. CDR1 is SQVTM and CDR2 is ANQGSEA in the germline V gene. The CDR3 is made up of 13 amino acids. Incomplete CDR3 DNA: TGCAGCGCAGGACAGGGGGCCAACAATGAG. Translating it yields CSAGQGANNE. The whole CDR3 sequence is CSAGQGANNEQFF.

Turning to this clone: The read terminates 3 residues before the CDR3 end, so the remaining end is supplied by the germline J gene. V is TRBV5-6 and J is TRBJ2-3, with D possibly matching TRBD2 (6 bases). The germline CDR1 and CDR2 sequences are SGHDT and YYEEEE. This CDR3 has 15 amino acids. V dropped 1 base and J dropped 6 bases, with 15 bases sitting between them. The CDR3 bases that were read are TGTGCCAGCAGCTTGTGGGCGGGGCCGGGGGATACG. This codes for CASSLWAGPGDT. The CDR3 in its entirety is CASSLWAGPGDTQYF.

Details on this clone: The read stops 3 residues short of the end of the CDR3; the missing end is completed from the germline J gene. The chain links TRBV19 to TRBJ2-1, with D tentatively TRBD1 (6 bases). CDR1 and CDR2 from the germline V gene are LNHDA and SQIVND (reference sequence). Deletions cut 3 bases from V and 7 bases from J, with 13 bases between. This CDR3 has 14 amino acids. The sequenced CDR3 bases are TGTGCCAGTAGTATGGTGGGGGCGAGGAATGAG. Translated: CASSMVGARNE. The whole CDR3 reads CASSMVGARNEQFF.

As to this clone: The DNA ends 3 residues before the CDR3 does, and the rest of the CDR3 is filled in from the germline J gene. This sequence joins TRBV10-3 and TRBJ2-7; D unclear. The CDR3 has 15 amino acids. From germline, CDR1 is ENHRY and CDR2 SYGVKD. Trimming pared 6 bases from V and 0 bases from J, leaving 15 bases between. The DNA read from the CDR3 is TGTGCCATCAGCGCCCCGGAGCGAAGCTCCTACGAG. Encoded protein: CAISAPERSSYE. The whole CDR3 sequence reads CAISAPERSSYEQYF.

Concerning this clone itself: The CDR3 extends 3 residues past the end of the read, so its final part is completed from the germline J gene. V gene TRBV6-1 combines with J gene TRBJ2-3; 8 bases are shared with TRBD1. This CDR3 region has 16 residues. CDR1 MNHNS and CDR2 SASEGT come from the germline V gene. With V trimmed by 4 bases and J by 1 base, 7 bases remained unmatched. CDR3 sequence reads: CASSGLDRDGTDTQYF. CDR3 DNA (partial): TGTGCCAGCAGTGGGTTGGACAGGGATGGCACAGATACG.

On this clone: The read ends 3 residues early relative to the CDR3; the germline J gene fills the gap. The V gene is TRBV2, the J gene TRBJ1-4, with D unclear. Germline CDR1 is SNHLY and CDR2 is FYNNEI. The V and J ends lost 8 bases and 4 bases respectively, with 14 bases between them. CDR3 size: 14 residues. The CDR3 region is CASQEWQNNEKLFF. The sequenced CDR3 bases are TGTGCCAGCCAGGAGTGGCAGAATAATGAAAAA.

To note about this clone: Read coverage stops 3 residues before the CDR3 terminus; the germline J gene supplies the remainder. The V and J genes are TRBV7-6 and TRBJ1-5; 8 nucleotides agree with TRBD1. The CDR3 has 15 amino acids. The germline gives CDR1 SGHVS, CDR2 FNYEAQ. Unmatched junction bases numbered 10, after V lost 5 bases and J lost 7 bases. CDR3 bases read: TGTGCCAGCAGCGGGGACAGGTCTCAGGGGCAGCCC. Its translation is CASSGDRSQGQP. The CDR3 in full is CASSGDRSQGQPQHF.

On this clone: The read ends 3 residues before the CDR3 terminus; that terminus is restored from the germline J gene. The chain uses TRBV4-2 and TRBJ1-5; no firm D call. In germline, CDR1 is LGHNA, CDR2 YNFKEQ. CDR3 length: 15 residues. V gave up 0 bases and J gave up 3 bases, with 9 bases separating them. CDR3 DNA (partial): TGTGCCAGCAGCCAAGATCTACTATTCAATCAGCCC. It specifies CASSQDLLFNQP. The entire CDR3 protein is CASSQDLLFNQPQHF.

To note about this clone: The observed sequence ends 3 residues before the CDR3 terminus, with the missing tail filled in from the germline J gene. V usage is TRBV20-1 and J usage is TRBJ2-1, with 7 bases identical to TRBD2. CDR1 and CDR2 (germline): DFQATT, SNEGSKA (reference sequence). With 1 base clipped from V and 0 bases from J, the junction kept 3 bases outside the gene matches. The CDR3 runs 15 residues. Partial CDR3 DNA: TGCAGTGCTAGAGGAGCGGGGATCTCCTACAATGAG. Residues: CSARGAGISYNE. The whole CDR3 protein is CSARGAGISYNEQFF.